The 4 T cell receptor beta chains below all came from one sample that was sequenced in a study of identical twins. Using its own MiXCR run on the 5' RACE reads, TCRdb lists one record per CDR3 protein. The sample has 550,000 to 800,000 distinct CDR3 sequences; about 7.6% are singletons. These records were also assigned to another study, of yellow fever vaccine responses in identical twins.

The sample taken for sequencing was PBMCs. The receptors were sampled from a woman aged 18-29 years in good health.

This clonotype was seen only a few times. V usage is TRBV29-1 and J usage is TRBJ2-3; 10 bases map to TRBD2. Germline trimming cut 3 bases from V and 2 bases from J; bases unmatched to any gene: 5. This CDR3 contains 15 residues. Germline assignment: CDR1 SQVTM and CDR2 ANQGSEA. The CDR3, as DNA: TGCAGCGTTGACCCGGGACTAGCGTTCACAGATACGCAGTATTTT. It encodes CSVDPGLAFTDTQYF.

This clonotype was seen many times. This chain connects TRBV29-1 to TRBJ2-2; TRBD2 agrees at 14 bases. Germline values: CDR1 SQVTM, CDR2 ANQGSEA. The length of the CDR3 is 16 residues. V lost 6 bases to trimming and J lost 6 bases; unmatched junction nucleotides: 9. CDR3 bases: TGCAGCGTGTCGGGACTAGCGGGAGTCATGGCCGGGGAGCTGTTTTTT. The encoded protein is CSVSGLAGVMAGELFF.

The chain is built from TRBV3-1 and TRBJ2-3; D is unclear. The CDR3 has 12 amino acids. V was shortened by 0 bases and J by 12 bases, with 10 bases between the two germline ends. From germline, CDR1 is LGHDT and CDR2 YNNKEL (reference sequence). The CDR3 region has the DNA TGTGCCAGCAGCCAAGAGACGGACCTACAGTATTTT. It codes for CASSQETDLQYF.

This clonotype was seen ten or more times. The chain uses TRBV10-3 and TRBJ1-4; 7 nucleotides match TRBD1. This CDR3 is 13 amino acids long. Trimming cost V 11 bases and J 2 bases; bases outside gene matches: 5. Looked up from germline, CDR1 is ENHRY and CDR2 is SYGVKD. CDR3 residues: CALATGTNEKLFF. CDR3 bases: TGTGCCTTAGCGACAGGGACTAATGAAAAACTGTTTTTT.